This T cell receptor (beta chain) was documented in a study of radiation and T cells in renal cell carcinoma. Some clones are missing from TCRdb's copy, which holds only in-frame ones; the method was immunoSEQ multiplex PCR. Altogether roughly 120,000 clones are present, roughly 80% being singletons, with the ten largest covering around 3%. Time point meaning: baseline pretreatment blood. Specified treatment: 15 Gy SBRT to primary tumor, nephrectomy 4 weeks later. Blood was sampled at baseline, 2 weeks and 4 weeks after SBRT. The tumor was a clear cell renal cell carcinoma. The V gene's germline CDR1 is SNHLY and CDR2 FYNNEI. Trimming took 6 bases from V and 2 from J; bases not matched to a gene: 7. The CDR3 runs 15 residues. General study results and limits: Top tumor clonotypes rose in blood 2 weeks post-radiation, then contracted.

In the case of this clone: Its antigen is as yet unknown.

Sequenced material: blood, taken from a patient whose treatment included radiotherapy and nephrectomy. This sequence was found in a woman aged 55-70 years with renal cell carcinoma. The rearrangement joins TRBV2 to TRBJ2-3; 8 nucleotides match TRBD1. The CDR3 DNA is TGTGCCAGCAGATCGGACAGGGATCTCACAGATACGCAGTATTTT. Amino acids: CASRSDRDLTDTQYF.